This T cell receptor (beta chain) emerged from a study of T cell repertoires in cytomegalovirus infection. TCRdb passed the reads through MiXCR, listing each CDR3 protein once. The sample lists around 240,000 distinct CDR3 sequences, approximately 22% seen once, with over 15% in the top ten. Many counts were recorded for this clonotype. This CDR3 comprises 14 residues. Germline CDR1 MNHEY, CDR2 SVGAGI. Trimming shortened V by 5 bases and J by 5 bases, and 12 bases separated the two germline ends. The sequence derives from a human donor in good health (CMV status not recorded). Some clones in this sample may be carry-over from other donors' samples. The V call is TRBV6-5, the J call TRBJ2-2; unclear D gene. Material: CD8+ T cells from PBMCs. The CDR3 DNA reads as TGTGCCAGCAGTCCCCTCGTTGGTACCGGGGAGCTGTTTTTT. Protein sequence: CASSPLVGTGELFF.